Shown below are 5 T cell receptor beta chains from a single sample sequenced in a study of beta chain features in type 1 diabetes. Every bit of the isolated RNA underwent reverse transcription, so sequencing read expressed TCRB transcripts. Libraries were prepared by immunoSEQ multiplex PCR; TCRdb keeps only in-frame clonotypes and omits some of them. The sample has some 150,000 clones, more than 9% seen once. Sequencing was carried out using naive CD4+ T cells from blood. These receptors came from a man between 18 and 29 years old in good health.

V usage is TRBV5-4 and J usage is TRBJ1-5; a weak D match, TRBD1 (6 bases). The CDR3 spans 15 residues. Germline V gene sequence: CDR1 SGHNT, CDR2 YYREEE (reference sequence). V was clipped by 2 bases and J by 6 bases, with 15 bases between them. CDR3 residues: CASSFGGGIGQPQHF. In DNA, the CDR3 is TGTGCCAGCAGCTTTGGCGGGGGCATTGGTCAGCCCCAGCATTTT.

The chain links TRBV6-5 to TRBJ2-5; D possibly corresponds to TRBD2 (5 bases). The J call is in doubt because the DNA end fits TRBJ2-7 better. This CDR3 is 14 amino acids long. Germline V gives CDR1 MNHEY, CDR2 SVGAGI. CDR3 in DNA: TGTGCCACCACCTCTACTAGAGGCTCCTACGAGCAGTACTTC. It encodes CATTSTRGSYEQYF.

This chain joins TRBV18 and TRBJ2-1; 8 nucleotides match TRBD2. The CDR3 spans 15 residues. CDR1 is KGHSH, CDR2 LQKENI, per germline. Trimming at V came to 2 bases and at J to 5 bases, leaving 5 bases not matched to a gene. CDR3 region: CASSPETSADNEQFF. Written as DNA, the CDR3 is TGTGCCAGCTCACCAGAGACTAGCGCGGACAATGAGCAGTTCTTC.

This clone was detected only a few times. The chain links TRBV7-2 to TRBJ2-2, with 14 bases matching TRBD2. The V segment lost 8 bases and the J segment 3 bases; nucleotides outside the gene matches: 5. The CDR3 sequence is 16 residues long. Germline values: CDR1 SGHTA, CDR2 FQGNSA. CDR3 in amino acids: CASRLAGGHYTGELFF. Written as DNA, the CDR3 is TGTGCCAGCCGACTAGCGGGGGGGCATTACACCGGGGAGCTGTTTTTT.

This clone was picked up a small number of times. The chain uses TRBV6-6 and TRBJ2-5, with 11 nucleotides matching TRBD2. The CDR3 covers 15 residues. Germline lookup yields CDR1 MNHNY and CDR2 SVGAGI (reference sequence). Unmatched junction bases numbered 5, after V lost 5 bases and J lost 3 bases. CDR3 coding DNA: TGTGCCAGCAGTGTACTTAGCGGGGGGGAAGAGACCCAGTACTTC. It encodes CASSVLSGGEETQYF.